This TCR beta chain was captured in a study of T cell changes during pregnancy in multiple sclerosis. The protocol was immunoSEQ multiplex PCR, while the TCRdb copy is restricted to in-frame clones and leaves out a portion. The profile covers under 50,000 clones, with 90% to 95% appearing a single time and approximately 0.81% taken by the ten largest. The length of the CDR3 is 17 residues. Germline V gene lookup returns CDR1 MGHRA and CDR2 YSYEKL. Trimming pared 0 bases from V and 0 bases from J, leaving 15 bases between. The chain carries TRBV4-1 and TRBJ2-7; tentatively, D is TRBD1 (7 bases). The material was CD4+ T cells from peripheral blood mononuclear cells, obtained in the third trimester of pregnancy. The receptor comes from a female donor with multiple sclerosis, enrolled in a pregnancy study. CDR3 protein: CASSQEEGAKPSYEQYF. In DNA form, the CDR3 reads TGCGCCAGCAGCCAAGAGGAGGGGGCGAAACCCTCCTACGAGCAGTACTTC.